Following are 4 T cell receptor beta chains from one sample sequenced in a study of T cell changes during pregnancy in multiple sclerosis (dated by TCRdb to the late 2010s). Libraries were constructed by the immunoSEQ multiplex PCR assay. This is the immuneACCESS table as TCRdb keeps it, with only in-frame sequences that have V and J called. A part of the clones is gone; compared with another copy, unresolved V genes explain less than half, and the rest is unexplained. Within this sample are almost 65,000 clones, with around 92% of them counted one time only. Jointly, the top ten make up about 2.3% of the sample. Sequenced here: peripheral blood, sampled in the first trimester of pregnancy. All receptors derive from a female donor with multiple sclerosis, enrolled in a pregnancy study.

This chain connects TRBV7-9 to TRBJ1-4; perhaps TRBD1 as D (5 bases). CDR1 and CDR2 (germline): SEHNR, FQNEAQ (reference sequence). V was cut by 4 bases and J by 5 bases, with 11 bases left in between. This CDR3 comprises 14 residues. CDR3 bases: TGTGCCAGCAGCTCCCGACAGCCAAATGAAAAACTGTTTTTT. This gives the protein CASSSRQPNEKLFF.

This chain joins TRBV29-1 and TRBJ2-5; 10 nucleotides match TRBD2. With V trimmed by 5 bases and J by 4 bases, 10 bases remained unmatched. There are 15 residues in the CDR3. Per germline, CDR1 SQVTM and CDR2 ANQGSEA. This chain's CDR3 is CSVTPGLAISETQYF. The CDR3 nucleotides read TGCAGCGTTACACCGGGACTAGCGATCTCAGAGACCCAGTACTTC.

The chain joins TRBV14 to TRBJ2-5, with TRBD1 matching 11 bases. Germline CDR1 SGHDN, CDR2 FVKESK. Trimming at V came to 1 base and at J to 5 bases, leaving 6 bases not matched to a gene. This CDR3 is 16 amino acids long. DNA of the CDR3: TGTGCCAGCAGCCAAGTGGGACAGGGGGTCCGGGAGACCCAGTACTTC. Translation: CASSQVGQGVRETQYF.

V is TRBV15 and J is TRBJ1-4; 9 bases agree with TRBD1. Trimming took 1 base from V and 5 from J; bases not matched to a gene: 5. The germline CDR1 and CDR2 sequences are LNHNV and YYDKDF (reference sequence). The CDR3 runs to 16 residues. CDR3 loop: CATSRGGTGSNEKLFF. CDR3 DNA: TGTGCCACCAGCAGAGGAGGGACAGGGTCGAATGAAAAACTGTTTTTT. The full variable domain, its missing parts supplied by reference TRBV15 and TRBJ1-4, is DAMVIQNPRYQVTQFGKPVTLSCSQTLNHNVMYWYQQKSSQAPKLLFHYYDKDFNNEADTPDNFQSRRPNTSFCFLDIRSPGLGDTAMYLCATSRGGTGSNEKLFFGSGTQLSVL.